This TCR beta chain appears in the sequencing data of a study of T cell responses to AZD1222 COVID-19 vaccine (dated by TCRdb to about 2021). In the study overall: A total of about 250 trial participants underwent TCR sequencing, of whom about 200 had received two doses of AZD1222 and approximately 25 had received two doses of the MenACWY control vaccine. Trial participants were enrolled into age subgroups of 18-55, 56-69 and 70-plus years, which contained roughly 140, 27 and 60 TCR-sequenced participants, respectively.

Reading the germline V gene gives CDR1 MDHEN and CDR2 SYDVKM. The junction shows trimming of 1 base on V and 3 bases on J, plus 7 bases between the germline ends. The CDR3 numbers 14 residues from cysteine through phenylalanine. This entry keeps only the CDR3 DNA: 42 bases, framed from base 1. With respect to this clone: Which antigen it targets is not known. Base qualities are missing; no much larger clone stands one base away.

General study outcomes and caveats: Most participants were white British and females outnumbered males, and the authors suggested that clonal diversity may have been underestimated. After two AZD1222 doses, spike-specific TCR breadth and depth were significantly higher than at day 0 and than in MenACWY recipients. In the small 56-69-year group, the increase in depth fell short of significance, most likely because of low power. Conclusions about previously exposed vaccinees are limited because only six or seven AZD1222 recipients were SARS-CoV-2 seropositive at baseline. Because no day 14 peak-response samples were available, repertoires were characterized only after the peak T cell response. Reportedly, close to half of the unique spike-specific TCRs recognized epitopes lying outside the regions that are mutated in the B.1.351 and B.1.1.7 variants. The whole spike protein was spanned by vaccine-associated CD4 TCRs, and dominant responses were seen in regions 160-218 and 743-854.

The time point label for this specimen denotes: about 28 days (+/-7) after the second vaccine dose. AZD1222 recipients whose second dose came at about 4 weeks and those whose second dose came at about 12 weeks were combined into one group, since spike-specific TCR depth and breadth did not differ between the two schedules. The vaccinee samples were drawn from two UK trials, COV001 and COV002, one of which was a single-blind randomized controlled phase 2/3 trial testing AZD1222 (ChAdOx1 nCoV-19) in healthy adults. Trial participant PBMC samples were collected at day 0 and day 28 after the second dose for TCRbeta chain sequencing. The CDR3 regions of human TCRbeta chains were subjected to immunosequencing. Turning to the authors' computational methods: Repertoire TCRs were matched against a reference library of SARS-CoV-2-specific TCRs generated with the MIRA antigen-specificity platform. Breadth was defined as the fraction of unique TCRs that were SARS-CoV-2-associated. Depth was defined as the fraction of total T cells that were SARS-CoV-2-associated. Using the MIRA data, each spike-specific TCR was mapped to the spike region that the TCR reacts to and placed in a CD4 or CD8 class. Log10-transformed breadth and depth values were compared by one-way ANOVA with Sidak's multiple comparisons tests. TCRdb provides this immuneACCESS table in a form limited to in-frame rearrangements. Some clones are lacking; in checked studies, under half of them reflect an unresolved V gene, and why the rest are absent is not known. For V, J and clone size, that table is used; D and trimming come from the DNA. The sample table shows around 120,000 clones, and 70% to 90% are seen once. Clones ranked in the top ten supply over 2% of the sample.

Recombination connected TRBV28 to TRBJ1-5, and the D gene may be TRBD1, 5 bases matching. The TCR comes from an adult who received the AZD1222 COVID-19 vaccine. The sequencing used peripheral blood, collected 28 days after the second AZD1222 dose. The nucleotide sequence is TGTGCCAGCAGTTTATCAGGGCCCAATCAGCCCCAGCATTTT. This sequence encodes CASSLSGPNQPQHF. The reference TRBV28 and TRBJ1-5 proteins fill in what lies around the CDR3, so the full variable domain reads DVKVTQSSRYLVKRTGEKVFLECVQDMDHENMFWYRQDPGLGLRLIYFSYDVKMKEKGDIPEGYSVSREKKERFSLILESASTNQTSMYLCASSLSGPNQPQHFGDGTRLSIL.